The clone carrying this TCR beta chain was picked up one time. Its antigen is not known. The primer mix had 60 Vbeta and 13 Jbeta primers. Sequencing was performed with immunoSEQ multiplex PCR; in TCRdb, only in-frame clones are kept and a portion is missing. Seen here are some 110,000 clones, 69% observed once, and the top ten hold 3.2%. The sample is drawn from a study of cytomegalovirus exposure and HLA in healthy donors. General study findings and limits: For most TCR sequences rarity was the rule, although some public TCRs occurred in many donors. Indistinguishability led to the exclusion of some V segments, TRBV6-2 and TRBV6-3 included.

The germline CDR1 and CDR2 sequences are MNHEY and SVGAGI. Deletions cut 3 bases from V and 6 bases from J, with 11 bases between. CDR3 length: 13 amino acids. Sequencing was performed on PBMCs. The genes are TRBV6-5 and TRBJ1-2; no firm D call. The sequence derives from a man younger than 45 in good health and CMV-seronegative. The CDR3 coding sequence is TGTGCCAGCAGTTATGAGAATCGGGATGGCTACACCTTC. This codes for CASSYENRDGYTF.